This TCR beta chain was obtained from a study of T cell changes during pregnancy in multiple sclerosis. Profiled with immunoSEQ multiplex PCR; TCRdb holds only in-frame clones, not every one. The table includes about 87,000 clones, just over 90% detected once. The germline V gene encodes CDR1 MDHEN and CDR2 SYDVKM. The CDR3 length is 13 residues. Trimming took off 5 bases at V and 2 bases at J, with 10 bases between the two ends. Sequences were derived from peripheral blood, sampled in the third trimester of pregnancy. The gene calls are TRBV28 and TRBJ2-7; weak D call: TRBD1 (6 bases). The sequence derives from a female donor in good health, enrolled as a control in a pregnancy study. The CDR3, as DNA: TGTGCCAGCAGTACAGGGCTTGCCTACGAGCAGTACTTC. As protein: CASSTGLAYEQYF.